This T cell receptor (beta chain) was obtained from a study of blood T cell repertoires in COVID-19. Study-level information: The origin of the acute and convalescent COVID-19 samples was the United States, Italy and Spain.

As handled by the study authors: Amplification from reference gene primers served as the basis for estimated nucleated cell counts. Method: immunoSEQ multiplex PCR; TCRdb's copy keeps in-frame clones and lacks some. The D gene and trimming were derived from the DNA, and the V and J assignments and clone size from that table. Of 70,000 to 85,000 clones listed, more than 75% are singletons. CDR3 length: 12 amino acids. Between the trimmed V and J ends, which lost 1 base and 7 bases, there was a span of 8 bases. CDR1 is LGHDT and CDR2 is YNNKEL in the germline V gene (reference sequence). Sequencing was done on a sample of peripheral blood. The sequence was obtained from a human donor in a cohort sampled during active COVID-19. This rearrangement joins TRBV3-1 (or the pseudogene TRBV3-2) to TRBJ2-7, with D possibly being TRBD2 (5 bases). CDR3 nucleotides: TGTGCCAGCAGCCAAGTAAGGACTGAGCAGTACTTC. This codes for CASSQVRTEQYF.